This TCR beta chain was retrieved from a study of blood T cells in healthy people across ages. Study-wide results and caveats: With donor CMV status unknown, expanded clonotype changes were possibly confounded. TCR beta diversity per million T cells fell roughly linearly with age.

Notes on this clonotype: Its antigen remains unknown.

PCR was performed a second time for roughly 7 to 12 cycles using a sample-barcoded 5' primer and a J-beta primer mix. TCRdb passed the 5' RACE reads through MiXCR, listing each CDR3 protein once. The data contain about 1.1 million distinct CDR3 sequences, around two fifths of them singletons. The CDR3 is 14 residues long. Trimming pared 5 bases from V and 7 bases from J, leaving 17 bases between. From germline, CDR1 is SNHLY and CDR2 FYNNEI. The study recruited healthy Caucasian donors from Russia who were aged roughly 6 to 95. The V gene is TRBV2, the J gene TRBJ2-5; D not resolved. This receptor was obtained from a man aged 18-30 years in good health. Sequences were obtained from blood. CDR3 in DNA: TGTGCCAGCAGTCCCTTCGCGTCCCGAGGGACCCAGTACTTC. The encoded protein is CASSPFASRGTQYF.